This is a list of T cell receptor beta chains from one sample in a study of OX40 agonist ivuxolimab in advanced cancers. TCRdb keeps only in-frame clones here, not all; method: immunoSEQ multiplex PCR. The data show 50,000 to 75,000 clones, 75% to 90% seen once. The source was CD4+ or CD8+ T cells sorted from blood, collected in a trial of the OX40 agonist ivuxolimab. The receptor source for this set is an adult with an advanced solid tumor such as melanoma, head and neck, liver or kidney cancer. The CDR3 runs from the conserved cysteine through the conserved F or W. D genes are given only for firm matches. Clone size is not always given. Where it is, it says once, few, many or a class for expanded clones.

NA | TRBJ1-5 | NA | 12 | TRBV25-1 | TGTGCCAGCAGGGGGGTAGGGCAGCCCCAGCATTTT | CASRGVGQPQHF
NA | TRBJ2-5 | NA | 17 | TRBV5-4 | TGTGCCAGCAGCTTGGGAGGTAGCGGAGGGGTTGAAGAGACCCAGTACTTC | CASSLGGSGGVEETQYF
TRBD1 | TRBJ2-3 | NA | 15 | TRBV7-2 | TGTGCCAGCAGCTTAAGGGGGACAGGGGCAGATACGCAGTATTTT | CASSLRGTGADTQYF
NA | TRBJ1-4 | NA | 14 | TRBV19 | TGTGCCAGTAGTATGGGCAGGGATTCGGAAAAACTGTTTTTT | CASSMGRDSEKLFF
TRBD2 | TRBJ2-5 | once | 16 | TRBV29-1 | TGCAGCGTTCCGGGACTAGCGGGAGTAGGGGCAGAGACCCAGTACTTC | CSVPGLAGVGAETQYF
NA | TRBJ1-5 | NA | 14 | TRBV29-1 | TGCAGCGTTTCCACAGGGATGAGCAATCAGCCCCAGCATTTT | CSVSTGMSNQPQHF
NA | TRBJ2-7 | NA | 14 | TRBV18 | TGTGCCAGCTCACAGGGGGGGGCCCCCTACGAGCAGTACTTC | CASSQGGAPYEQYF
TRBD2 | TRBJ2-1 | few | 15 | TRBV2 | TGTGCCAGCAGTCGACTAGCGGGAGGGTACAATGAGCAGTTCTTC | CASSRLAGGYNEQFF
TRBD1 | TRBJ2-7 | NA | 16 | TRBV7-2 | TGTGCCAGCAGCTTAGCCCTGGGACAGGGGGCCTACGAGCAGTACTTC | CASSLALGQGAYEQYF
NA | TRBJ2-5 | NA | 14 | TRBV2 | TGTGCCAGCAGTGAACCAGGACTTGGAGAGACCCAGTACTTC | CASSEPGLGETQYF
TRBD2 | TRBJ2-3 | once | 16 | TRBV18 | TGTGCCAGCTCACCACAACCCGCTAGCGGGGGTGGAACGCAGTATTTT | CASSPQPASGGGTQYF
TRBD1 | TRBJ1-2 | NA | 14 | TRBV28 | TGTGCCAGCAGTTTCGGGACAGGGGCAGAAGGCTACACCTTC | CASSFGTGAEGYTF
TRBD1 | TRBJ1-1 | once | 14 | TRBV7-2 | TGTGCCAGCAGCTTGTACAGGGGAGAAACTGAAGCTTTCTTT | CASSLYRGETEAFF
TRBD2 | TRBJ2-1 | NA | 16 | TRBV7-2 | TGTGCCAGCAGCAAGACTAGCGGGGTGGTTTACAATGAGCAGTTCTTC | CASSKTSGVVYNEQFF
NA | TRBJ1-5 | once | 15 | TRBV19 | TGTGCCAGTAGAAGAAGCGGACAGAGCAATCAGCCCCAGCATTTT | CASRRSGQSNQPQHF
NA | TRBJ2-6 | NA | 16 | TRBV19 | TGTGCCAGTAGTACCAGCCGCTCTACCGGGGCCAACGTCCTGACTTTC | CASSTSRSTGANVLTF
NA | TRBJ2-1 | NA | 17 | TRBV18 | TGTGCCAGCTCACCACGGGACTTTCTTAGCTCCTACAATGAGCAGTTCTTC | CASSPRDFLSSYNEQFF
TRBD1 | TRBJ2-7 | once | 17 | TRBV7-8 | TGTGCCAGCAGCCTCCACCCGACAGGGGCCGGTCCATACGAGCAGTACTTC | CASSLHPTGAGPYEQYF
NA | TRBJ1-1 | NA | 11 | TRBV6-1 | TGTGCCAGCAGTCCAATCACTGAAGCTTTCTTT | CASSPITEAFF
NA | TRBJ2-3 | NA | 11 | TRBV7-2 | TGTGCCAGCAGCCCCCTCTCGGCGCAGTATTTT | CASSPLSAQYF
NA | TRBJ2-7 | NA | 15 | TRBV19 | TGTGCCAGTAGTTACTCGACCACCGATACCTACGAGCAGTACTTC | CASSYSTTDTYEQYF
TRBD1 | TRBJ1-2 | NA | 15 | TRBV9 | TGTGCCAGCAGCGAACGGACAGGCGCATACTATGGCTACACCTTC | CASSERTGAYYGYTF
TRBD2 | TRBJ2-3 | NA | 19 | TRBV7-6 | TGTGCCAGCAGCTTAGTAAGGACCGAGAGCGGGGGAGGGGCAGATACGCAGTATTTT | CASSLVRTESGGGADTQYF
NA | TRBJ1-1 | few | 17 | TRBV4-2 | TGTGCCAGCAGCCAAAGGCTGGGGTCAGGGACGGGCACTGAAGCTTTCTTT | CASSQRLGSGTGTEAFF
NA | TRBJ1-5 | NA | 16 | TRBV28 | TGTGCCAGCAGTTTATCCGGGCGGGGGGCCTATCAGCCCCAGCATTTT | CASSLSGRGAYQPQHF
NA | TRBJ1-6 | NA | 16 | TRBV28 | TGTGCCAGCAGTTTGGATCCGAGTATTCTGCATTCACCCCTCCACTTT | CASSLDPSILHSPLHF
NA | TRBJ2-7 | NA | 13 | TRBV5-6 | TGTGCCAGCAGCTACCCCTCTCCGTCCGAGCAGTACTTC | CASSYPSPSEQYF
NA | TRBJ2-3 | NA | 13 | TRBV6-6 | TGTGCCAGCAGCTACATTGCCACCGATACGCAGTATTTT | CASSYIATDTQYF
NA | TRBJ1-6 | NA | 15 | TRBV14 | TGTGCCAGCAGCCAAGATTCGGGGGGTTTTTCTCCCCTCCACTTT | CASSQDSGGFSPLHF
NA | TRBJ2-3 | NA | 15 | TRBV9 | TGTGCCAGCAGCGTAGGCAGCCTCAGCACAGATACGCAGTATTTT | CASSVGSLSTDTQYF
TRBD1 | TRBJ2-7 | once | 14 | TRBV6-5 | TGTGCCAGCAGTTACAAGGCAGGGGGTGGCGAGCAGTACTTC | CASSYKAGGGEQYF
NA | TRBJ2-3 | once | 15 | TRBV9 | TGTGCCAGCAGCGTAGTTCCCCAAAACACAGATACGCAGTATTTT | CASSVVPQNTDTQYF
TRBD2 | TRBJ2-7 | NA | 16 | TRBV14 | TGTGCCAGCAGCCAAGACACTAGCGGGAGTTGGGACGAGCAGTACTTC | CASSQDTSGSWDEQYF
TRBD1 | TRBJ1-3 | NA | 17 | TRBV14 | TGTGCCAGCAGCCAAGTGGGGGACAGAGCTTCTGGAAACACCATATATTTT | CASSQVGDRASGNTIYF
TRBD2 | TRBJ2-5 | NA | 14 | TRBV2 | TGTGCCAGCAGTCCCGGGACTAGCGGGTCGGAGCAGTACTTC | CASSPGTSGSEQYF
TRBD1 | TRBJ2-7 | NA | 16 | TRBV5-8 | TGTGCCAGCAGCTTGAAGGTCACAGGGGTTCGGTACGAGCAGTACTTC | CASSLKVTGVRYEQYF
NA | TRBJ1-5 | NA | 14 | TRBV2 | TGTGCCAGCACCGAGGGGAGCGTAGACCAGCCCCAGCATTTT | CASTEGSVDQPQHF
NA | TRBJ2-3 | NA | 15 | TRBV5-1 | TGCGCCAGCAGCTTGAACTCCCCTGGGACAGATACGCAGTATTTT | CASSLNSPGTDTQYF
TRBD1 | TRBJ1-1 | NA | 13 | TRBV19 | TGTGCCAATAAAAAGGGGGCATGGACTGAAGCTTTCTTT | CANKKGAWTEAFF
TRBD1 | TRBJ2-3 | once | 16 | TRBV11-2 | TGTGCCAGCAGCTTAGGGAGGGACAGGTTCACAGATACGCAGTATTTT | CASSLGRDRFTDTQYF
NA | TRBJ2-1 | NA | 13 | TRBV30 | TGTGCCTGGGGGCCTAAAGGGGGAGGTGAGCAGTTCTTC | CAWGPKGGGEQFF
NA | TRBJ2-3 | NA | 13 | TRBV27 | TGTGCCAGCAGTTTGAGGGTCCGGGATACGCAGTATTTT | CASSLRVRDTQYF
NA | TRBJ2-3 | NA | 15 | TRBV6-6 | TGTGCCAGCAGTTACAACGCGCCCCCTACAGATACGCAGTATTTT | CASSYNAPPTDTQYF
NA | TRBJ1-4 | NA | 12 | TRBV7-9 | TGTGCCAGCAGCTCAGGGGAAGAAAAACTGTTTTTT | CASSSGEEKLFF
TRBD1 | TRBJ2-2 | NA | 17 | TRBV4-3 | TGCGCCAGCAGCCAAGATGGGGGACAGGGTTTCACCGGGGAGCTGTTTTTT | CASSQDGGQGFTGELFF
TRBD1 | TRBJ1-2 | NA | 14 | TRBV10-3 | TGTGCCATCAGTGAGGGACAGGCTAACTATGGCTACACCTTC | CAISEGQANYGYTF
NA | TRBJ1-2 | NA | 14 | TRBV29-1 | TGCAGCGTTGAATACCAGGCTCGCGGCTATGGCTACACCTTC | CSVEYQARGYGYTF
NA | TRBJ1-2 | NA | 11 | TRBV6-5 | TGTGCCTCCTGGAGGGTGGGTGAATACACCTTC | CASWRVGEYTF
NA | TRBJ2-3 | NA | 12 | TRBV19 | TGTGCCACCGCGGCGGGCACAGATACGCAGTATTTT | CATAAGTDTQYF
TRBD1 | TRBJ1-2 | few | 14 | TRBV10-1 | TGCGCCATCATGGGGGACAGGATCAACTATGGCTACACCTTC | CAIMGDRINYGYTF
TRBD1 | TRBJ1-1 | NA | 15 | TRBV27 | TGTGCCAGCAGTTCCCGACAGGGAGCGAACACTGAAGCTTTCTTT | CASSSRQGANTEAFF